Reported below is one T cell receptor beta chain. This CDR3 spans 17 amino acids. Looked up from germline, CDR1 is DFQATT and CDR2 is SNEGSKA (reference sequence). The V gene lost 0 bases and the J gene lost 5 bases, with 23 bases spanning the gap. Using its own MiXCR run on the reads, TCRdb lists one record per CDR3 protein. This sample has hundreds of thousands of distinct CDR3 sequences, with roughly 24% found just once. This entry comes from a study of T cell repertoires in cytomegalovirus infection. This sequence joins TRBV20-1 and TRBJ2-7, with D maybe TRBD2 (7 bases). The sequenced sample consisted of CD8+ T cells from PBMCs. The receptor's source is a human donor in good health (CMV status not recorded). Some clones in this sample may be carry-over from other donors' samples. The CDR3 spells CSARDLLLKGGPHEQYV. The CDR3 DNA reads TGCAGTGCTAGAGACCTCCTCTTGAAGGGGGGGCCTCACGAGCAGTACGTC.